These 27 T cell receptor beta chains came from one sample sequenced in a study of blood T cell repertoires in COVID-19. TCRdb's table, derived via immunoSEQ multiplex PCR, lists solely in-frame clones and lacks some. The sample contains 200,000 to 300,000 clones, 83% of which appear only once. Sequenced sample: peripheral blood. The receptors originated from a human donor in a cohort sampled during active COVID-19.

A few counts support this clone. The chain has TRBV7-3 and TRBJ2-1; D is possibly TRBD2 (6 bases). This CDR3 spans 14 amino acids. The germline V gene encodes CDR1 SGHTA and CDR2 FQGTGA. Trimming left V 3 bases short and J 7 bases short, with 13 bases between. The CDR3 DNA follows: TGTGCCAGCAGCTTTGGGACTTCAGTAAATGAGCAGTTCTTC. Translation: CASSFGTSVNEQFF.

The CDR3 reads CASSEGGGMGEKLFF. CDR3 coding DNA: TGTGCCAGCAGTGAAGGAGGGGGAATGGGTGAAAAACTGTTTTTT. The rearrangement links TRBV2 to TRBJ1-4, with a tentative D call TRBD1 (6 bases). This CDR3 region has 15 residues. Germline CDR1 and CDR2: SNHLY and FYNNEI. The V end was cut by 1 base, the J end by 7 bases, with 13 bases between.

This rearrangement joins TRBV7-9 to TRBJ2-3; 7 nucleotides agree with TRBD1. The CDR3 contains 15 residues. Germline-derived CDR1 and CDR2 are SEHNR and FQNEAQ (reference sequence). V shed 5 bases, J shed 0 bases, and the junction held 5 bases outside the gene matches. CDR3 residues: CASSLGQTSTDTQYF. The CDR3 DNA is TGTGCCAGCAGCCTGGGACAGACAAGCACAGATACGCAGTATTTT. Together with reference TRBV7-9 and TRBJ2-3, the CDR3 gives the full variable domain: DTGVSQNPRHKITKRGQNVTFRCDPISEHNRLYWYRQTLGQGPEFLTYFQNEAQLEKSRLLSDRFSAERPKGSFSTLEIQRTEQGDSAMYLCASSLGQTSTDTQYFGPGTRLTVL.

V is TRBV6-6 and J is TRBJ2-5, with D perhaps TRBD1 (5 bases). V was pared by 5 bases and J by 4 bases, with 14 bases between. Germline assignment: CDR1 MNHNY and CDR2 SVGAGI (reference sequence). This CDR3 spans 14 amino acids. CDR3: CASSLPLGLETQYF. The CDR3 DNA sequence: TGTGCCAGCAGTCTTCCCTTGGGGCTAGAGACCCAGTACTTC.

This chain uses TRBV19 with TRBJ2-5, with TRBD2 matching 12 bases. There are 15 residues in the CDR3. The germline gives CDR1 LNHDA, CDR2 SQIVND (reference sequence). V shed 4 bases, J shed 5 bases, and the junction held 5 bases outside the gene matches. CDR3 residues: CASSTSGRAWETQYF. CDR3 sequence (DNA): TGTGCCAGTAGTACTAGCGGGAGGGCTTGGGAGACCCAGTACTTC.

The genes are TRBV24-1 and TRBJ2-5; D gene uncertain. V shed 6 bases and J shed 4 bases, with 35 bases lying between them. CDR3 length: 21 residues. The germline V gene has CDR1 KGHDR and CDR2 SFDVKD. The CDR3: CATSTIPRPHREAVRGETQYF. The CDR3 nucleotides are TGTGCCACCAGTACGATCCCGCGGCCCCATCGAGAGGCAGTTCGAGGAGAGACCCAGTACTTC.

The chain couples TRBV7-2 to TRBJ2-5; 9 bases map to TRBD2. CDR1 SGHTA and CDR2 FQGNSA come from the germline V gene. This CDR3 is built from 13 residues. The V segment lost 3 bases and the J segment 5 bases; nucleotides outside the gene matches: 1. CDR3 sequence: CASSLSGRETQYF. The CDR3 bases are TGTGCCAGCAGCTTGAGCGGGAGGGAGACCCAGTACTTC. Drawing the rest from reference TRBV7-2 and TRBJ2-5, the complete variable domain is GAGVSQSPSNKVTEKGKDVELRCDPISGHTALYWYRQSLGQGLEFLIYFQGNSAPDKSGLPSDRFSAERTGGSVSTLTIQRTQQEDSAVYLCASSLSGRETQYFGPGTRLLVL.

The chain is built from TRBV6-6 and TRBJ2-7; TRBD1 agrees at 9 bases. The germline V gene has CDR1 MNHNY and CDR2 SVGAGI (reference sequence). This CDR3 spans 11 amino acids. V dropped 8 bases and J dropped 7; count of bases not matched to a gene: 3. CDR3 amino acids: CASGDRVEQYF. CDR3 sequence (DNA): TGTGCCAGCGGGGACAGGGTAGAGCAGTACTTC.

The rearrangement joins TRBV5-1 to TRBJ2-7; 11 nucleotides match TRBD2. This CDR3 has 18 amino acids. Germline V CDR1 and CDR2: SGHRS, YFSETQ. Germline trimming cut 4 bases from V and 3 bases from J; bases unmatched to any gene: 15. The CDR3 DNA is TGCGCCAGCAGCCCCGAGTCGGGGGGACTAGCGGCGCTCTACGAGCAGTACTTC. Residues: CASSPESGGLAALYEQYF.

The V and J genes are TRBV27 and TRBJ1-5; maybe TRBD1 (5 bases). The V gene lost 4 bases and the J gene lost 1 base, with 8 bases spanning the gap. From germline, CDR1 is MNHEY and CDR2 SMNVEV (reference sequence). This CDR3 spans 14 amino acids. For the CDR3, the DNA is TGTGCCAGCAGTTGGGGGGGGAGCAATCAGCCCCAGCATTTT. The encoded protein is CASSWGGSNQPQHF.

The chain couples TRBV5-1 to TRBJ2-7; no reliable D call. CDR3 length: 13 amino acids. V lost 2 bases and J 2 bases, leaving 8 bases between the germline ends. Germline V lookup: CDR1 SGHRS, CDR2 YFSETQ. CDR3 residues: CASSLASPYEQYF. DNA of the CDR3: TGCGCCAGCAGCTTAGCATCCCCCTACGAGCAGTACTTC.

Details on this clone: This may arise from a read error, as a much more abundant clone is one base away. Other DNA sequences within the sample encode an identical CDR3. V is TRBV5-1 and J is TRBJ2-3; D is unresolved. Germline CDR1 is SGHRS and CDR2 is YFSETQ. The CDR3 runs to 12 residues. V lost 3 bases, J lost 0 bases, and 2 bases lay in between. CDR3 sequence (DNA): TGCGCCAGCAGCTCGAGCACAGATACGCAGTATTTT. Translating gives CASSSSTDTQYF.

The chain couples TRBV29-1 to TRBJ2-1, with D possibly matching TRBD2 (6 bases). The CDR3 consists of 13 residues. Germline values: CDR1 SQVTM, CDR2 ANQGSEA. V dropped 6 bases and J dropped 3 bases, with 12 bases sitting between them. This CDR3 reads CSVAKTSYNEQFF. The DNA of the CDR3 is TGCAGCGTGGCCAAGACTAGCTACAATGAGCAGTTCTTC.

This chain joins TRBV19 and TRBJ1-2; TRBD1 is a possible D gene (5 bases). Germline V lookup: CDR1 LNHDA, CDR2 SQIVND (reference sequence). Trimming shortened V by 6 bases and J by 0 bases, and 14 bases separated the two germline ends. The CDR3 runs 15 residues. This CDR3 reads CASSPTANPNYGYTF. For the CDR3, the DNA is TGTGCCAGTAGCCCGACAGCTAATCCTAACTATGGCTACACCTTC.

This chain connects TRBV5-4 to TRBJ1-2, with D maybe TRBD1 (5 bases). The germline V and J ends were trimmed by 0 bases and 3 bases, with 12 bases remaining between them. The germline gives CDR1 SGHNT, CDR2 YYREEE (reference sequence). The CDR3 extends over 15 amino acids. The CDR3 sequence: CASSLEQGGDYGYTF. DNA for the CDR3: TGTGCCAGCAGCTTGGAGCAGGGAGGAGACTATGGCTACACCTTC.

V is TRBV19 and J is TRBJ1-1; D call uncertain. Germline V gives CDR1 LNHDA, CDR2 SQIVND (reference sequence). The CDR3 is made up of 12 amino acids. V lost 4 bases to trimming and J lost 7 bases, with 10 bases between them. Written as DNA, the CDR3 is TGTGCCAGTAGTACGTCGGGAGGTGAAGCTTTCTTT. Amino acids: CASSTSGGEAFF. Based on the CDR3 plus reference TRBV19 and TRBJ1-1, the full variable domain is DGGITQSPKYLFRKEGQNVTLSCEQNLNHDAMYWYRQDPGQGLRLIYYSQIVNDFQKGDIAEGYSVSREKKESFPLTVTSAQKNPTAFYLCASSTSGGEAFFGQGTRLTVV.

The chain carries TRBV29-1 and TRBJ2-5; the match to TRBD1 covers 7 bases. V lost 7 bases and J lost 4; bases outside the gene matches: 6. This CDR3 region has 12 residues. Germline CDR1 SQVTM, CDR2 ANQGSEA. The CDR3 here is CSARPGGETQYF. CDR3 DNA: TGCAGCGCCCGCCCAGGGGGAGAGACCCAGTACTTC.

This clone was counted only a few times. The chain carries TRBV13 and TRBJ1-1; TRBD1 matches at 8 bases. Per the germline V gene, CDR1 is PRHDT and CDR2 is FYEKMQ (reference sequence). This CDR3 region has 14 residues. The V segment lost 4 bases and the J segment 3 bases; nucleotides outside the gene matches: 4. DNA for the CDR3: TGTGCCAGCAGCTCGGACAGGGAGTACACTGAAGCTTTCTTT. Amino acids: CASSSDREYTEAFF.

CDR3 amino acids: CASSLDLPGRKETQYF. Written as DNA, the CDR3 is TGTGCCAGCAGCTTAGATCTACCGGGGAGGAAAGAGACCCAGTACTTC. V usage is TRBV7-2 and J usage is TRBJ2-5, with D perhaps matching TRBD2 (6 bases). V lost 1 base, J lost 3 bases, and 15 bases lay in between. The CDR3 is 16 amino acids. Germline CDR1 is SGHTA and CDR2 is FQGNSA.

J is TRBJ2-7 and V is TRBV15, with D perhaps TRBD1 (5 bases). Germline values: CDR1 LNHNV, CDR2 YYDKDF (reference sequence). With 4 bases removed from V and 2 bases from J, the gap between germline ends came to 9 bases. The CDR3 runs to 13 residues. The CDR3 DNA sequence: TGTGCCACCAGCAAACCAGGGCCCTACGAGCAGTACTTC. This sequence encodes CATSKPGPYEQYF.

The chain uses TRBV30 and TRBJ1-1, with 7 bases that match TRBD1. Germline CDR1 GTSNPN, CDR2 SVGIG (reference sequence). The CDR3 is 12 residues long. The V gene end was trimmed by 1 base and the J gene end by 4 bases; junction bases not matched to a gene: 0. CDR3 sequence reads: CAWSGTGTEAFF. The CDR3, as DNA: TGTGCCTGGAGTGGGACAGGCACTGAAGCTTTCTTT.

This chain joins TRBV25-1 and TRBJ1-4; no reliable D call. The CDR3 has 15 amino acids. Trimming left V 6 bases short and J 4 bases short, with 15 bases between. Germline loops: CDR1 MGHDK, CDR2 SYGVNS. The CDR3 DNA sequence: TGTGCCAGCAGCGACTCGGGAGGTAATAATGAAAAACTGTTTTTT. It codes for CASSDSGGNNEKLFF.

The chain links TRBV9 to TRBJ2-7; 10 bases line up with TRBD1. This CDR3 contains 14 residues. V gave up 4 bases and J gave up 6 bases; unmatched junction bases: 7. CDR1 and CDR2 from the germline V gene are SGDLS and YYNGEE. The CDR3 DNA is TGTGCCAGCAGCACTTCGGGACAGGGGTCCGAGCAGTACTTC. It yields the protein CASSTSGQGSEQYF.

The genes are TRBV27 and TRBJ1-6, with a weak D call TRBD1 (6 bases). The CDR3 runs to 15 residues. Trimming removed 7 bases at V and 3 bases at J, with 13 bases between. CDR1 is MNHEY, CDR2 SMNVEV, per germline (reference sequence). In DNA, the CDR3 is TGTGCCAGCACTTCGGAACAGGGCTATAATTCACCCCTCCACTTT. The encoded protein is CASTSEQGYNSPLHF.

The chain combines TRBV6-5 with TRBJ2-7; 10 bases align to TRBD2. Trimming took 5 bases from V and 5 from J; bases not matched to a gene: 6. The CDR3 totals 14 residues. Germline loops: CDR1 MNHEY, CDR2 SVGAGI. CDR3 residues: CASSKPGLANEQYF. In DNA form, the CDR3 reads TGTGCCAGCAGTAAGCCGGGACTAGCGAACGAGCAGTACTTC.

This clone has only one observation. V and J are TRBV12-3 or TRBV12-4 and TRBJ1-5, with TRBD1 matching 8 bases. This CDR3 is built from 13 residues. The trim removed 8 bases at V and 4 bases at J, leaving 4 bases unmatched. The CDR3 DNA reads TGTGCCAGCGGGACAGGACCGAATCAGCCCCAGCATTTT. Amino acids: CASGTGPNQPQHF.

The rearrangement links TRBV19 to TRBJ2-6, with D possibly TRBD1 on 6 matching bases. From germline, CDR1 is LNHDA and CDR2 SQIVND (reference sequence). V shed 6 bases and J shed 0 bases, with 21 bases lying between them. The CDR3 extends over 19 amino acids. The CDR3 loop reads CASSRMALRGTSGANVLTF. CDR3 nucleotide sequence: TGTGCCAGTAGCCGGATGGCTCTCAGGGGAACCTCTGGGGCCAACGTCCTGACTTTC.